This TCR beta chain was recorded in a study of T-cell reconstitution after alpha-beta-depleted transplantation in children. V dropped 8 bases and J dropped 5 bases, with 9 bases sitting between them. The CDR3 totals 11 residues. The germline V gene encodes CDR1 MNHEY and CDR2 SMNVEV (reference sequence). Researchers prepared the TCRbeta library using unique molecular identifiers, the study reports. One entry per CDR3 protein, called by TCRdb with MiXCR from the PCR reads. The table records 360,000 or so distinct CDR3 sequences, roughly 22% of them present only once. The receptor was derived from a human donor who donated a stem cell graft to a child with acute myeloid leukemia. J is TRBJ1-1 and V is TRBV27, with unresolved D. Here the sequenced sample was PBMCs from the stem cell graft donor, taken from the stem cell graft. This CDR3 reads CASSGITEAFF. The DNA of the CDR3 is TGTGCCAGCTCGGGTATAACTGAAGCTTTCTTT.